This TCR beta chain stems from a study of blood T cell repertoires in COVID-19. For the study at large: COVID-19 samples collected from the United States, Italy and Spain covered acute and convalescent phases. Nucleic acid was either cDNA or gDNA, and it came from T cells, B-cell-depleted T cells, or PBMCs.

Authors' processing steps: How many nucleated cells were present was estimated from reference gene primer amplification. Profiled with immunoSEQ multiplex PCR; TCRdb holds only in-frame clones, not every one. V and J calls plus clone size are reproduced from that table; the DNA served to infer D and trimming. There are over 80,000 clones in the sample; around 90% occur only once, and roughly 6.6% lies in the top ten. Trimming took 4 bases from V and 2 from J, leaving 12 bases between them. CDR3 length: 15 residues. The germline V gene has CDR1 MNHEY and CDR2 SVGEGT. Sequenced input: peripheral blood. The source of this sequence is an older man with acute or convalescent COVID-19. The rearrangement links TRBV6-2 or TRBV6-3 to TRBJ1-5; tentatively, D is TRBD1 (6 bases). The CDR3: CASSSRDIGNQPQHF. The DNA of the CDR3 is TGTGCCAGCAGTTCCAGGGACATTGGCAATCAGCCCCAGCATTTT.